A selection of T cell receptor beta chains follows, all from one sample in a study of early T cells in non-severe SARS-CoV-2 infection. TCRdb re-derived calls from the 5' RACE reads in MiXCR, one entry per CDR3 protein. The data hold about 50,000 distinct CDR3 sequences, with 5.5% to 6.5% observed a single time. The sample here was whole blood, taken at baseline. These TCRs come from an adult who was a healthcare worker with PCR-confirmed SARS-CoV-2 infection or an uninfected control (not recorded which). CDR3s include the opening cysteine and the closing phenylalanine or tryptophan. D genes are given only for firm matches. Clone size is not always given. Where it is, it says once, few, many or a class for expanded clones.

v_gene: TRBV6-2/TRBV6-3
abundance: many
d_gene: -
j_gene: TRBJ2-1
CDR3aa: CASSHPGHGVNEQFF
CDR3nt: TGTGCCAGCAGCCACCCGGGCCATGGGGTCAATGAGCAGTTCTTC

v_gene: TRBV6-2/TRBV6-3
abundance: many
d_gene: -
j_gene: TRBJ2-2
CDR3aa: CAGGRLGELFF
CDR3nt: TGTGCCGGGGGAAGGCTCGGGGAGCTGTTTTTT

v_gene: TRBV28
abundance: many
d_gene: -
j_gene: TRBJ2-5
CDR3aa: CASSPNAGLGTQYF
CDR3nt: TGTGCCAGCAGTCCCAACGCGGGGCTGGGGACCCAGTACTTC

v_gene: TRBV29-1
abundance: -
d_gene: -
j_gene: TRBJ2-5
CDR3aa: CSVRMDRLQETQYF
CDR3nt: TGCAGCGTTAGAATGGATAGACTTCAAGAGACCCAGTACTTC

v_gene: TRBV7-9
abundance: few
d_gene: -
j_gene: TRBJ2-7
CDR3aa: CASSLADRPSYEQYF
CDR3nt: TGTGCCAGCAGCTTAGCCGACAGGCCCTCCTACGAGCAGTACTTC

v_gene: TRBV5-4
abundance: -
d_gene: -
j_gene: TRBJ2-7
CDR3aa: CASTIGGTDKYEQYF
CDR3nt: TGTGCCAGCACCATCGGCGGGACGGATAAGTACGAGCAGTACTTC

v_gene: TRBV12-3/TRBV12-4
abundance: many
d_gene: -
j_gene: TRBJ1-2
CDR3aa: CASSFLTDLGYTF
CDR3nt: TGTGCCAGCAGTTTTTTGACAGATCTAGGCTACACCTTC

v_gene: TRBV12-3/TRBV12-4
abundance: few
d_gene: -
j_gene: TRBJ1-2
CDR3aa: CASSIHEGQGYTF
CDR3nt: TGTGCCAGCAGCATCCACGAAGGACAGGGCTACACCTTC

v_gene: TRBV19
abundance: many
d_gene: -
j_gene: TRBJ2-7
CDR3aa: CASNKAGNSYEQYF
CDR3nt: TGTGCCAGTAATAAGGCAGGGAATTCCTACGAGCAGTACTTC

v_gene: TRBV6-5
abundance: -
d_gene: TRBD1
j_gene: TRBJ1-3
CDR3aa: CASARQGMAGNTIYF
CDR3nt: TGTGCCAGCGCCAGACAGGGAATGGCTGGAAACACCATATATTTT

v_gene: TRBV5-4
abundance: -
d_gene: TRBD1
j_gene: TRBJ1-1
CDR3aa: CASSSGTGGETEAFF
CDR3nt: TGTGCCAGCAGCTCCGGGACAGGGGGAGAGACTGAAGCTTTCTTT

v_gene: TRBV6-5
abundance: few
d_gene: -
j_gene: TRBJ2-3
CDR3aa: CASKAALGTDTQYF
CDR3nt: TGTGCCAGCAAGGCGGCGCTTGGCACAGATACGCAGTATTTT

v_gene: TRBV7-8
abundance: few
d_gene: -
j_gene: TRBJ1-1
CDR3aa: CASSLGPTGEAFF
CDR3nt: TGTGCCAGCAGCTTAGGGCCGACAGGCGAAGCTTTCTTT

v_gene: TRBV12-3/TRBV12-4
abundance: many
d_gene: -
j_gene: TRBJ1-2
CDR3aa: CASSRTTSANYGYTF
CDR3nt: TGTGCCAGCAGCCGGACGACTTCAGCTAACTATGGCTACACCTTC

v_gene: TRBV3-1
abundance: few
d_gene: -
j_gene: TRBJ1-1
CDR3aa: CASSKPGVLEAFF
CDR3nt: TGTGCCAGCAGCAAACCAGGGGTACTTGAAGCTTTCTTT

v_gene: TRBV4-3
abundance: many
d_gene: -
j_gene: TRBJ2-1
CDR3aa: CASSRGVGSNEQFF
CDR3nt: TGCGCCAGCAGCCGCGGGGTAGGATCCAATGAGCAGTTCTTC

v_gene: TRBV11-2
abundance: few
d_gene: -
j_gene: TRBJ2-1
CDR3aa: CASSLSRVYNEQFF
CDR3nt: TGTGCCAGCAGCCTGTCTCGGGTCTACAATGAGCAGTTCTTC

v_gene: TRBV20-1
abundance: many
d_gene: TRBD1
j_gene: TRBJ2-7
CDR3aa: CSARDGQGSHEQYF
CDR3nt: TGCAGTGCTAGAGACGGACAGGGGAGCCACGAGCAGTACTTC

v_gene: TRBV20-1
abundance: many
d_gene: -
j_gene: TRBJ1-1
CDR3aa: CSARDPGQGDTEAFF
CDR3nt: TGCAGTGCTAGAGATCCGGGGCAGGGTGACACTGAAGCTTTCTTT

v_gene: TRBV13
abundance: many
d_gene: -
j_gene: TRBJ2-7
CDR3aa: CASSLGEWNEQYF
CDR3nt: TGTGCCAGCAGCTTGGGGGAGTGGAACGAGCAGTACTTC

v_gene: TRBV7-6
abundance: many
d_gene: -
j_gene: TRBJ1-3
CDR3aa: CASSLFGRGSGNTIYF
CDR3nt: TGTGCCAGCAGCTTATTCGGCAGGGGTTCTGGAAACACCATATATTTT

v_gene: TRBV6-1
abundance: -
d_gene: TRBD1
j_gene: TRBJ1-2
CDR3aa: CASTTGRDGYTF
CDR3nt: TGTGCCAGCACGACAGGGAGGGATGGCTACACCTTC

v_gene: TRBV20-1
abundance: many
d_gene: -
j_gene: TRBJ2-1
CDR3aa: CSARGWAGRNNEQFF
CDR3nt: TGCAGTGCTAGAGGTTGGGCGGGGCGTAACAATGAGCAGTTCTTC

v_gene: TRBV29-1
abundance: many
d_gene: TRBD1
j_gene: TRBJ2-1
CDR3aa: CSVDPGQGGNEQFF
CDR3nt: TGCAGCGTCGACCCGGGACAGGGTGGCAATGAGCAGTTCTTC

v_gene: TRBV7-6
abundance: few
d_gene: -
j_gene: TRBJ2-1
CDR3aa: CASSLAHESNEQFF
CDR3nt: TGTGCCAGCAGCTTAGCGCACGAGAGTAATGAGCAGTTCTTC

v_gene: TRBV9
abundance: -
d_gene: -
j_gene: TRBJ1-4
CDR3aa: CASSGLTTNEKLFF
CDR3nt: TGTGCCAGCAGCGGACTAACAACTAATGAAAAACTGTTTTTT

v_gene: TRBV11-2
abundance: many
d_gene: TRBD2
j_gene: TRBJ2-3
CDR3aa: CASSPSLAGGQDTQYF
CDR3nt: TGTGCCAGCAGCCCATCCTTAGCGGGGGGCCAAGATACGCAGTATTTT

v_gene: TRBV20-1
abundance: -
d_gene: -
j_gene: TRBJ2-1
CDR3aa: CSARGLIQGLENEQFF
CDR3nt: TGCAGTGCTAGAGGTCTTATACAGGGATTGGAGAATGAGCAGTTCTTC

v_gene: TRBV12-3/TRBV12-4
abundance: many
d_gene: -
j_gene: TRBJ2-3
CDR3aa: CASSMSGTDTQYF
CDR3nt: TGTGCCAGCAGTATGAGCGGGACAGATACGCAGTATTTT

v_gene: TRBV7-2
abundance: many
d_gene: TRBD1
j_gene: TRBJ2-1
CDR3aa: CASSPGQGSYNEQFF
CDR3nt: TGTGCCAGCAGCCCGGGACAGGGTTCCTACAATGAGCAGTTCTTC

v_gene: TRBV5-4
abundance: many
d_gene: -
j_gene: TRBJ2-3
CDR3aa: CASSLGSFTDTQYF
CDR3nt: TGTGCCAGCAGCTTAGGATCATTCACAGATACGCAGTATTTT

v_gene: TRBV6-5
abundance: many
d_gene: -
j_gene: TRBJ1-2
CDR3aa: CASRRTELYGYTF
CDR3nt: TGTGCCAGCAGAAGAACCGAGCTCTATGGCTACACCTTC

v_gene: TRBV28
abundance: many
d_gene: TRBD2
j_gene: TRBJ2-7
CDR3aa: CASSSNSLAVVSYEQYF
CDR3nt: TGTGCCAGCAGTTCAAACAGCCTAGCGGTGGTCTCCTACGAGCAGTACTTC

v_gene: TRBV6-1
abundance: many
d_gene: -
j_gene: TRBJ1-5
CDR3aa: CATQGLRAGQPQHF
CDR3nt: TGTGCCACTCAGGGGTTGCGGGCAGGCCAGCCCCAGCATTTT

v_gene: TRBV11-2
abundance: few
d_gene: -
j_gene: TRBJ1-1
CDR3aa: CASSLDTGYNTEAFF
CDR3nt: TGTGCCAGCAGCTTAGATACAGGGTATAACACTGAAGCTTTCTTT

v_gene: TRBV30
abundance: -
d_gene: -
j_gene: TRBJ2-2
CDR3aa: CAWSVGAALNTGELFF
CDR3nt: TGTGCCTGGAGTGTGGGAGCGGCCCTGAACACCGGGGAGCTGTTTTTT

v_gene: TRBV5-5
abundance: many
d_gene: -
j_gene: TRBJ2-7
CDR3aa: CASSFSSGTEQYF
CDR3nt: TGTGCCAGCAGCTTTTCCTCCGGGACCGAGCAGTACTTC

v_gene: TRBV24-1
abundance: few
d_gene: -
j_gene: TRBJ2-2
CDR3aa: CATSDPSSRTGELFF
CDR3nt: TGTGCCACCAGTGACCCCTCCTCCCGGACCGGGGAGCTGTTTTTT

v_gene: TRBV6-5
abundance: many
d_gene: TRBD1
j_gene: TRBJ1-1
CDR3aa: CASSAPDRVTEAFF
CDR3nt: TGTGCCAGCAGTGCCCCAGACAGGGTCACTGAAGCTTTCTTT

v_gene: TRBV7-2
abundance: few
d_gene: TRBD2
j_gene: TRBJ2-1
CDR3aa: CASSRLAGDYNEQFF
CDR3nt: TGTGCCAGCAGCCGACTAGCGGGGGACTACAATGAGCAGTTCTTC

v_gene: TRBV11-2
abundance: few
d_gene: TRBD2
j_gene: TRBJ2-1
CDR3aa: CASSLLAGGYNEQFF
CDR3nt: TGTGCCAGCAGCTTGCTAGCGGGGGGATACAATGAGCAGTTCTTC

v_gene: TRBV4-3
abundance: few
d_gene: -
j_gene: TRBJ1-5
CDR3aa: CASSQDVSSSAVPQHF
CDR3nt: TGCGCCAGCAGCCAAGATGTCTCCTCGAGCGCGGTGCCCCAGCATTTT

v_gene: TRBV10-3
abundance: many
d_gene: -
j_gene: TRBJ2-7
CDR3aa: CAISESHEQYF
CDR3nt: TGTGCCATCAGTGAGTCGCACGAGCAGTACTTC

v_gene: TRBV5-5
abundance: once
d_gene: -
j_gene: TRBJ2-7
CDR3aa: CASSLEGSWQYF
CDR3nt: TGTGCCAGCAGCTTGGAAGGATCGTGGCAGTACTTC

v_gene: TRBV7-8
abundance: -
d_gene: -
j_gene: TRBJ2-2
CDR3aa: CASSLAGASGELFF
CDR3nt: TGTGCCAGCAGCTTAGCTGGGGCATCCGGGGAGCTGTTTTTT

v_gene: TRBV5-1
abundance: few
d_gene: -
j_gene: TRBJ2-1
CDR3aa: CASSLDRGVNEQFF
CDR3nt: TGCGCCAGCAGCTTGGATAGGGGTGTGAATGAGCAGTTCTTC